The source of this T cell receptor (beta chain) is a study of post-analysis software for immune sequencing data. Whole-study context: Recorded subtypes: relapsing-remitting, secondary progressive, progressive-relapsing; some patients unannotated.

Study observations and caveats: Patients used five TRBV segments, including TRBV5-6, TRBV5-1 and TRBV20-1, more often than controls. Compared with controls, patients showed significantly lower normalized Chao1 diversity. Under F measure analysis, samples from one preparation batch co-clustered strongly.

This clonotype was counted only a few times. Its antigen is unidentified. Every TCR beta cDNA library bore unique molecular identifiers. Each CDR3 protein gets one entry after TCRdb re-called the PCR reads with MiXCR. The repertoire holds some 690,000 distinct CDR3 sequences, with 55% to 60% as singletons. The CDR3 contains 15 residues. V shed 4 bases and J shed 4 bases, with 15 bases lying between them. In germline, CDR1 is SGHRS, CDR2 YFSETQ. This receptor was obtained from a girl aged 2-10 years with multiple sclerosis. The chain has TRBV5-1 and TRBJ1-5, with a tentative D call TRBD1 (5 bases). Material for sequencing was blood. The CDR3 loop is CASSALPGTNQPQHF. The CDR3 DNA sequence: TGCGCCAGCAGCGCACTACCGGGGACGAATCAGCCCCAGCATTTT.